This TCR beta chain comes out of a study of cytomegalovirus exposure and HLA in healthy donors. The PCR was carried out with 60 Vbeta primers and 13 Jbeta primers. Profiled with immunoSEQ multiplex PCR; TCRdb holds only in-frame clones, not every one. There are just over 150,000 clones in the sample; roughly 80% occur only once, and 1.5% to 2.5% lies in the top ten. V lost 0 bases, J lost 7 bases, and 17 bases lay in between. In germline, CDR1 is SGHDT, CDR2 YYEEEE. CDR3 length: 16 amino acids. Material for sequencing was PBMCs. The receptor's source is a young man in good health and CMV-seronegative. The rearrangement uses TRBV5-6 and TRBJ1-5, with D possibly TRBD1 on 6 matching bases. The CDR3 coding sequence is TGTGCCAGCAGCTTGGGCCGGGGGGGGGCGGGACAGCCCCAGCATTTT. Its translation is CASSLGRGGAGQPQHF.